The 17 T cell receptor beta chains below come from one sample, sequenced in a study of beta chain features in type 1 diabetes. Regarding the study as a whole: Across all four CD4+ subsets, people with type 1 diabetes showed modestly shorter TCRB CDR3s.

Expressed TCRB transcripts were sequenced because the entire RNA isolate underwent reverse transcription. The protocol was immunoSEQ multiplex PCR, while the TCRdb copy is restricted to in-frame clones and leaves out a portion. The repertoire holds under 200,000 clones, with around 8% as singletons. The antigens of these receptors remain unknown. The sequenced sample was central memory CD4+ T cells from blood. The receptors here all came from a woman aged 18-35 years with type 1 diabetes.

This clone was counted a few times. The chain uses TRBV28 and TRBJ1-4; 7 nucleotides align to TRBD1. Germline CDR1 and CDR2: MDHEN and SYDVKM. The V gene end was trimmed by 1 base and the J gene end by 8 bases; junction bases not matched to a gene: 4. The CDR3 loop spans 14 amino acids. CDR3 coding DNA: TGTGCCAGCAGTTTATCATCAGGGGGGGAAAAACTGTTTTTT. It translates to CASSLSSGGEKLFF.

This clone was observed a few times. V usage is TRBV5-1 and J usage is TRBJ2-2; TRBD1 is a possible D gene (5 bases). Germline CDR1 and CDR2: SGHRS and YFSETQ. Trimming pared 3 bases from V and 6 bases from J, leaving 15 bases between. CDR3 length: 15 residues. The CDR3 here is CASSSRAREAGELFF. CDR3 sequence (DNA): TGCGCCAGCAGCTCTCGTGCCAGGGAAGCCGGGGAGCTGTTTTTT.

There are a few counts of this clone. The CDR3 DNA reads TGCGCCAGCAGCCAAGTCCGGCGGGAGAAGCAGTTCTTC. Amino acid sequence: CASSQVRREKQFF. The chain uses TRBV4-1 and TRBJ2-1; 7 positions match TRBD2. Germline lookup yields CDR1 MGHRA and CDR2 YSYEKL. Unmatched junction bases numbered 5, after V lost 1 base and J lost 11 bases. The CDR3 spans 13 residues.

This clone was detected only a few times. The rearrangement links TRBV7-2 to TRBJ1-2; D ambiguous. V lost 7 bases to trimming and J lost 3 bases, with 9 bases between them. Germline lookup yields CDR1 SGHTA and CDR2 FQGNSA. This CDR3 comprises 12 residues. The CDR3 bases are TGTGCCAGCACCGACACTCACTATGGCTACACCTTC. Its protein is CASTDTHYGYTF. The whole variable domain, remainder taken from reference TRBV7-2 and TRBJ1-2, is GAGVSQSPSNKVTEKGKDVELRCDPISGHTALYWYRQSLGQGLEFLIYFQGNSAPDKSGLPSDRFSAERTGGSVSTLTIQRTQQEDSAVYLCASTDTHYGYTFGSGTRLTVV.

This CDR3 reads CASSPASNGDEQFF. The CDR3 bases are TGTGCCAGCTCACCGGCTAGTAATGGCGATGAGCAGTTCTTC. V gene TRBV18 combines with J gene TRBJ2-1; the D is unclear. Trimming took 3 bases from V and 8 from J, leaving 14 bases between them. The CDR3 is 14 residues long. Germline lookup yields CDR1 KGHSH and CDR2 LQKENI.

This chain joins TRBV9 and TRBJ2-5, with a weak D call TRBD2 (6 bases). Trimming shortened V by 3 bases and J by 5 bases, and 11 bases separated the two germline ends. The CDR3 extends over 13 amino acids. Germline lookup yields CDR1 SGDLS and CDR2 YYNGEE. DNA for the CDR3: TGTGCCAGCAGCGGGGACTTTACGGAGACCCAGTACTTC. Its protein product is CASSGDFTETQYF.

This clone was picked up many times. The same CDR3 is also encoded by other DNA sequences in this sample. The CDR3 bases are TGCAGCGTGCGGGGACAGGGGAACGAAAAACTGTTTTTT. It codes for CSVRGQGNEKLFF. J is TRBJ1-4 and V is TRBV29-1; 10 nucleotides align to TRBD1. The CDR3 length is 13 residues. J gave up 8 bases and V 6 bases, and 6 bases lay outside the gene matches. Per the germline V gene, CDR1 is SQVTM and CDR2 is ANQGSEA.

The chain links TRBV15 to TRBJ2-4, with D possibly being TRBD2 (6 bases). The CDR3 consists of 20 residues. Germline CDR1 reads LNHNV; CDR2 reads YYDKDF (reference sequence). The V end lost 0 bases, the J end lost 0 bases, and 21 bases lay between the germline ends. CDR3 coding DNA: TGTGCCACCAGCAGAGATACTGGGTCGGGAGACAACTTAGCCAAAAACATTCAGTACTTC. This codes for CATSRDTGSGDNLAKNIQYF.

J is TRBJ2-7 and V is TRBV6-6; 10 nucleotides align to TRBD2. Germline CDR1 MNHNY, CDR2 SVGAGI (reference sequence). The CDR3 totals 14 residues. J was trimmed by 8 bases and V by 9 bases; bases with no gene match: 13. DNA for the CDR3: TGTGCCAGTATCGGATCCACTAGCGGGACCAAGCAGTACTTC. Translation gives CASIGSTSGTKQYF.

The V and J genes are TRBV29-1 and TRBJ1-5, with 9 bases matching TRBD1. The V segment lost 8 bases and the J segment 6 bases; nucleotides outside the gene matches: 8. The CDR3 runs 13 residues. Germline CDR1 and CDR2: SQVTM and ANQGSEA. Here the CDR3 DNA reads TGCAGCACATGGACAGGGGCAGGTCAGCCCCAGCATTTT. Translation gives CSTWTGAGQPQHF.

This sequence joins TRBV7-3 and TRBJ2-1, with 9 positions matching TRBD2. CDR1 and CDR2 from the germline V gene are SGHTA and FQGTGA. The CDR3 runs to 13 residues. V lost 5 bases, J lost 7 bases, and 3 bases stayed unmatched. The CDR3, as DNA: TGTGCCAGCAGCCCAACTAGCGGGAATGAGCAGTTCTTC. Protein product: CASSPTSGNEQFF.

The rearrangement links TRBV5-4 to TRBJ2-2; TRBD2 matches at 7 bases. The V gene's germline CDR1 is SGHNT and CDR2 YYREEE (reference sequence). The CDR3 runs to 16 residues. Trimming cost V 5 bases and J 0 bases; bases outside gene matches: 7. The CDR3 here is CASSPRGDANTGELFF. The CDR3 nucleotides read TGTGCCAGCAGTCCCCGGGGGGACGCGAACACCGGGGAGCTGTTTTTT.

The chain couples TRBV5-6 to TRBJ2-3, with TRBD1 as a possible D gene (5 bases). Trimming removed 1 base at V and 3 bases at J, with 12 bases between. The CDR3 contains 15 residues. CDR1 and CDR2 from the germline V gene are SGHDT and YYEEEE. CDR3 DNA: TGTGCCAGCAGCTTGCAGGGTATAGGGACAGATACGCAGTATTTT. It is translated as CASSLQGIGTDTQYF. The full variable domain, rest sourced from reference TRBV5-6 and TRBJ2-3, is DAGVTQSPTHLIKTRGQQVTLRCSPKSGHDTVSWYQQALGQGPQFIFQYYEEEERQRGNFPDRFSGHQFPNYSSELNVNALLLGDSALYLCASSLQGIGTDTQYFGPGTRLTVL.

This chain links TRBV29-1 with TRBJ2-1, with 12 nucleotides matching TRBD1. Germline V gives CDR1 SQVTM, CDR2 ANQGSEA. The CDR3 runs to 13 residues. The V gene end was trimmed by 8 bases and the J gene end by 10 bases; junction bases not matched to a gene: 9. CDR3 sequence reads: CSSGTGGILEQFF. CDR3 coding DNA: TGCAGCTCCGGGACAGGGGGCATATTGGAGCAGTTCTTC.

This clone has just a few counts. This CDR3 is CASRTPSTYEQYF. CDR3 nucleotides: TGTGCCAGCAGAACGCCCTCTACCTACGAGCAGTACTTC. The genes are TRBV27 and TRBJ2-7; no clear D gene. CDR1 MNHEY and CDR2 SMNVEV come from the germline V gene (reference sequence). Trimming left V 6 bases short and J 2 bases short, with 11 bases between. The CDR3 totals 13 residues.

The chain has TRBV23-1 and TRBJ2-7; 7 nucleotides line up with TRBD1. TRBV23-1 carries the ORF label, with uncertain function. The CDR3 has 17 amino acids. V gave up 6 bases and J gave up 1 base; unmatched junction bases: 15. CDR3: CASRHTDREILSYEQYF. The CDR3 coding sequence is TGCGCCAGCAGACATACTGACAGGGAGATCCTGTCCTACGAGCAGTACTTC.

The CDR3 bases are TGTGCCACCAGCAGAGCAGGACAGGGGAATGGGGGCTACACCTTC. It translates to CATSRAGQGNGGYTF. The chain joins TRBV15 to TRBJ1-2; TRBD1 matches at 9 bases. V lost 1 base and J lost 8; bases outside the gene matches: 8. Germline V gene data show CDR1 as LNHNV and CDR2 as YYDKDF (reference sequence). The CDR3 totals 15 residues.